This record concerns one T cell receptor beta chain sequence. In the source study's methods: Estimates of nucleated cell counts were drawn from the amplification of reference gene primers. Method: immunoSEQ multiplex PCR; TCRdb's copy keeps in-frame clones and lacks some. V and J calls and clone size are given by that table; D and trimming were obtained from the DNA. Among under 300,000 clones listed, more than 75% were seen once. The sample comes from a study of blood T cell repertoires in COVID-19. As for the study in general: Samples came from the United States, Italy and Spain, spanning acute and convalescent COVID-19. T cells, B-cell-depleted T cells, or PBMCs supplied cDNA or gDNA.

The germline gives CDR1 SGHVS, CDR2 FQNEAQ. The CDR3 has 16 residues. Between the trimmed V and J ends, which lost 5 bases and 2 bases, there was a span of 16 bases. This TCR was recovered from a middle-aged woman with acute COVID-19. V is TRBV7-8 and J is TRBJ2-1; perhaps TRBD2 as D (6 bases). Sequencing was performed on PBMCs or T cells enriched from blood (not recorded which). CDR3: CASSTLEGPAYNEQFF. For the CDR3, the DNA is TGTGCCAGCAGCACCTTGGAGGGGCCTGCCTACAATGAGCAGTTCTTC.